The 5 T cell receptor beta chains given below trace back to one sample, sequenced in a study of cytomegalovirus exposure and HLA in healthy donors. The table came from immunoSEQ multiplex PCR; TCRdb's copy has only in-frame clones and leaves some out. The table shows 170,000 or so clones, with about 85% occurring only once. Sequencing used PBMCs. The receptor set was obtained from a young man in good health and CMV-seropositive.

The V gene is TRBV6-1, the J gene TRBJ2-1; D perhaps matches TRBD1 (6 bases). The CDR3 has 16 amino acids. Germline V gives CDR1 MNHNS, CDR2 SASEGT. V shed 1 base and J shed 2 bases, with 12 bases lying between them. CDR3 sequence: CASSEGPGDTYNEQFF. The CDR3 DNA follows: TGTGCCAGCAGTGAAGGGCCAGGGGACACCTACAATGAGCAGTTCTTC.

The chain uses TRBV2 and TRBJ2-7; 9 positions agree with TRBD1. V lost 7 bases, J lost 2 bases, and 6 bases stayed unmatched. Germline assignment: CDR1 SNHLY and CDR2 FYNNEI. CDR3 length: 14 residues. The chain's CDR3 is CASNRRDRAYEQYF. Here the CDR3 DNA reads TGTGCCAGCAATCGACGGGACAGGGCCTACGAGCAGTACTTC.

The chain recombines TRBV11-3 with TRBJ2-7; D is possibly TRBD1 (6 bases). The CDR3 totals 15 residues. Deletions cut 8 bases from V and 3 bases from J, with 20 bases between. Germline V gene sequence: CDR1 SGHNT, CDR2 YENEEA. The CDR3 region is CASSFGGSHYYEQYF. CDR3 sequence (DNA): TGTGCCAGCTCCTTTGGGGGCAGTCACTACTACGAGCAGTACTTC. Together with reference TRBV11-3 and TRBJ2-7, the CDR3 gives the full variable domain: EAGVVQSPRYKIIEKKQPVAFWCNPISGHNTLYWYLQNLGQGPELLIRYENEEAVDDSQLPKDRFSAERLKGVDSTLKIQPAELGDSAVYLCASSFGGSHYYEQYFGPGTRLTVT.

This sequence joins TRBV28 and TRBJ1-2; possible D gene TRBD1, 6 bases. Germline CDR1 reads MDHEN; CDR2 reads SYDVKM. The V and J ends lost 4 bases and 7 bases respectively, with 19 bases between them. There are 15 residues in the CDR3. The CDR3 sequence: CASSSSLWGPGGYTF. CDR3 sequence (DNA): TGTGCCAGCAGTTCGTCCCTCTGGGGGCCGGGTGGCTACACCTTC.

The J gene is TRBJ1-1, the V gene TRBV6-5; 8 nucleotides match TRBD1. Germline V lookup: CDR1 MNHEY, CDR2 SVGAGI. Trimming removed 6 bases from V and 1 base from J; junction bases left unmatched: 1. The CDR3 covers 13 residues. CDR3 in amino acids: CASRGQANTEAFF. The DNA of the CDR3 is TGTGCCAGCAGGGGACAGGCGAACACTGAAGCTTTCTTT.